The rows below give T cell receptor beta chains drawn from one sample of a study of blood T cell repertoires in COVID-19. Repertoires were generated with immunoSEQ multiplex PCR, while TCRdb's copy carries only in-frame clones and drops some. The data contain about 200,000 clones, roughly 83% of them singletons. The specimen sequenced was peripheral blood. The receptors were gathered from a middle-aged woman with COVID-19, enrolled during active disease. The CDR3 runs from the conserved cysteine through the conserved F or W. The D gene is left open where the match is weak. Size is omitted from some rows. Given values are once, few, many or a class for expanded clones.

>TRBJ1-2|.|.|TRBV7-2|16
TGTGCCAGCAGCTTGACCTCCGGGAGGTTAAACTATGGCTACACCTTC
CASSLTSGRLNYGYTF
>TRBJ2-3|TRBD2|.|TRBV7-9|17
TGTGCCAGCAGCCCCCAAAACCTAGCGGGAAACAATCAAGAGCAGTATTTT
CASSPQNLAGNNQEQYF
>TRBJ1-1|.|.|TRBV11-2|16
TGTGCCAGCAGCCGAACCCACACGTTTTTGAACACTGAAGCTTTCTTT
CASSRTHTFLNTEAFF
>TRBJ2-5|TRBD2|once|TRBV7-3|16
TGTGCCAGCAGCTTAGTAGCAAGCGGGGGGTACGAGACCCAGTACTTC
CASSLVASGGYETQYF
>TRBJ2-1|TRBD2|few|TRBV11-2|16
TGTGCCAGCAGCTTGAAACTAGCGACCTCCTACAATGAGCAGTTCTTC
CASSLKLATSYNEQFF
>TRBJ1-2|TRBD1|.|TRBV7-2|15
TGTGCCAGCAGCTTAGGGCAGACAGGGGAGGAAGGCTACACCTTC
CASSLGQTGEEGYTF
>TRBJ1-4|TRBD1|.|TRBV18|16
TGTGCCAGCTCACCCCGATCCGGGACAGCTGCTGAAAAACTGTTTTTT
CASSPRSGTAAEKLFF
>TRBJ1-5|TRBD1|.|TRBV6-2/TRBV6-3|18
TGTGCCAGCAGTTACCCTGATTGGTCGGGACAGGGGACTCAGCCCCAGCATTTT
CASSYPDWSGQGTQPQHF
>TRBJ1-1|.|once|TRBV25-1|12
TGTGCCACCAACCAGGGGAACACTGAAGCTTTCTTT
CATNQGNTEAFF
>TRBJ1-6|.|.|TRBV14|14
TGTGCCAGCAGCCAAGCTACGGGAAACGCACCCCTCCACTTT
CASSQATGNAPLHF
>TRBJ1-2|.|.|TRBV18|14
TGTGCCAGCTCACCACCGGGAGTGAACTATGGCTACACCTTC
CASSPPGVNYGYTF
>TRBJ2-3|.|.|TRBV10-3|15
TGTGCCATCGGGGGCAGGGAGGGGGGCACAGATACGCAGTATTTT
CAIGGREGGTDTQYF
>TRBJ2-2|.|.|TRBV6-5|13
TGTGCCAGCAGTTACGGCGTGAGGGGGGAGCTGTTTTTT
CASSYGVRGELFF
>TRBJ2-5|TRBD1|.|TRBV7-2|16
TGTGCCAGCAGCTTAGCCGTACAGGGGGCCCAAGAGACCCAGTACTTC
CASSLAVQGAQETQYF
>TRBJ2-1|TRBD2|.|TRBV5-1|15
TGCGCCAGCAGCTCACTAGCGGGGCAGTACAATGAGCAGTTCTTC
CASSSLAGQYNEQFF
>TRBJ2-5|TRBD1|.|TRBV3-1/TRBV3-2|13
TGTGCCAGCACCCGACAGGGGCAAGAGACCCAGTACTTC
CASTRQGQETQYF
>TRBJ2-5|.|once|TRBV21-1|18
TGTGCCAGCAGCAACCGCCCTAAGCGGGAGCGTGGCTGGGAGACCCAGTACTTC
CASSNRPKRERGWETQYF
>TRBJ2-1|.|.|TRBV5-4|14
TGTGCCAGCAGCCGAGGCGGGGCCTACAATGAGCAGTTCTTC
CASSRGGAYNEQFF
>TRBJ2-2|.|few|TRBV4-3|14
TGCGCCAGCAGCCATATCGAGGGAACCGGGGAGCTGTTTTTT
CASSHIEGTGELFF
>TRBJ2-7|TRBD1|.|TRBV10-3|14
TGTGCCATCAGTGAACGGACAGGTCCCGGCGAGCAGTACTTC
CAISERTGPGEQYF
>TRBJ1-5|.|.|TRBV2|15
TGTGCCAGCAGGAGGGAGGGCCTGAGGGATCAGCCCCAGCATTTT
CASRREGLRDQPQHF
>TRBJ1-6|TRBD1|.|TRBV27|18
TGTGCCAGCAGTTCCTCCCTTTGGCAGGGGGCGAAGAATTCACCCCTCCACTTT
CASSSSLWQGAKNSPLHF
>TRBJ1-2|.|.|TRBV6-5|14
TGTGCCAGCAGTTCCGCCGGTACGGTGAGTGGCTACACCTTC
CASSSAGTVSGYTF
>TRBJ2-7|.|.|TRBV5-1|16
TGCGCCAGCAGCTTGGCCGACTCAGGGTACTCCTACGAGCAGTACTTC
CASSLADSGYSYEQYF
>TRBJ2-5|TRBD1|.|TRBV4-1|14
TGCGCCAGCAGCCCCGGGACAGATGAAGAGACCCAGTACTTC
CASSPGTDEETQYF
>TRBJ2-7|TRBD2|.|TRBV5-4|14
TGTGCCAGCAGCCCGAGCGGGAGGATATACGAGCAGTACTTC
CASSPSGRIYEQYF
>TRBJ2-5|TRBD1|.|TRBV2|13
TGTGCCAGCCTGATTGACAGGGAGGAGACCCAGTACTTC
CASLIDREETQYF
>TRBJ1-5|TRBD1|.|TRBV11-2|14
TGTGCCAGCAGCTCAGCGACAGGGAATCAGCCCCAGCATTTT
CASSSATGNQPQHF
>TRBJ1-3|TRBD1|.|TRBV6-1|18
TGTGCCAGCAGTGCTCCGGGACAGGGCCTCCCCTCTGGAAACACCATATATTTT
CASSAPGQGLPSGNTIYF
>TRBJ1-6|.|.|TRBV20-1|15
TGCAGTGCTAGTAGTGAGGGCTCCTATAATTCACCCCTCCACTTT
CSASSEGSYNSPLHF
>TRBJ2-6|.|.|TRBV3-1/TRBV3-2|18
TGTGCCAGCAGCCAATCGTCTACTCGGGTCTCTGGGGCCAACGTCCTGACTTTC
CASSQSSTRVSGANVLTF
>TRBJ2-1|.|.|TRBV15|13
TGTGCCACCAGCAGAGAGCTAGCCAATGAGCAGTTCTTC
CATSRELANEQFF
>TRBJ1-2|TRBD1|few|TRBV4-1|15
TGCGCCAGCAGCCCCGGACAGGGTGGGAACTATGGCTACACCTTC
CASSPGQGGNYGYTF
>TRBJ2-3|TRBD2|.|TRBV7-8|15
TGTGCCAGCAGCTTGGGGAGGGTGGGTGCAGATACGCAGTATTTT
CASSLGRVGADTQYF
>TRBJ1-5|.|.|TRBV5-8|15
TGTGCCAGCAGGCATCAGTGGGGAGGCAATCAGCCCCAGCATTTT
CASRHQWGGNQPQHF
>TRBJ2-7|TRBD1|many|TRBV13|13
TGTGCCAGCAATCCGGGACAGGGATACGAGCAGTACTTC
CASNPGQGYEQYF
>TRBJ2-7|TRBD1|.|TRBV5-4|13
TGTGCCAGCAGCCTAGACAGGGAAGAGAAACAGTACTTC
CASSLDREEKQYF
>TRBJ1-1|.|.|TRBV4-1|15
TGCGCCAGCAGCCAAGAGAGGACACAGAACACTGAAGCTTTCTTT
CASSQERTQNTEAFF
>TRBJ2-5|.|few|TRBV7-2|14
TGTGCCAGCAGCTCCAGGACGGGAAAAGAGACCCAGTACTTC
CASSSRTGKETQYF
>TRBJ1-3|.|.|TRBV2|13
TGTGCCAGCGCCGGGGGGAGAGGAAACACCATATATTTT
CASAGGRGNTIYF
>TRBJ2-7|TRBD2|.|TRBV27|14
TGTGCCAGCAGTTTTGGACTAGCGGGAGCCGAGCAGTACTTC
CASSFGLAGAEQYF
>TRBJ2-1|.|.|TRBV3-1/TRBV3-2|18
TGTGCCAGCAGCCAACCTGGGACTCGCACTTTAGCCTACAATGAGCAGTTCTTC
CASSQPGTRTLAYNEQFF
>TRBJ2-5|.|.|TRBV12-3/TRBV12-4|12
TGTGCCAGCAGAAGGACTACAGAGACCCAGTACTTC
CASRRTTETQYF
>TRBJ1-1|.|few|TRBV7-2|15
TGTGCCAGCAGGCACACCTGGGGGGAAAACACTGAAGCTTTCTTT
CASRHTWGENTEAFF
>TRBJ2-3|TRBD2|.|TRBV19|15
TGTGCCAGTAGTATAATCGGGAGGGGGACAGATACGCAGTATTTT
CASSIIGRGTDTQYF
>TRBJ1-1|.|once|TRBV19|15
TGTGCCAGTAGTAGGAGGTTTGGGGGGGGCACTGAAGCTTTCTTT
CASSRRFGGGTEAFF